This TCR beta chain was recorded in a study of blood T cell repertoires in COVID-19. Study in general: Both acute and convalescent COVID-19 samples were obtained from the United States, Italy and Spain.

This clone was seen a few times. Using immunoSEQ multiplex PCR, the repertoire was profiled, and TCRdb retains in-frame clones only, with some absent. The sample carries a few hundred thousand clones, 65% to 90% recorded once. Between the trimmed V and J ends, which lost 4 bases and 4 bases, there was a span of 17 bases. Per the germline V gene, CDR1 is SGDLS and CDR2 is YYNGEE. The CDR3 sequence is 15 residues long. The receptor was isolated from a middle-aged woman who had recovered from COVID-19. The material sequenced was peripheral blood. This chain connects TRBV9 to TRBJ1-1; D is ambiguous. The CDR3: CASSPLPARVTEAFF. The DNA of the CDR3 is TGTGCCAGCAGCCCCCTCCCGGCGCGGGTCACTGAAGCTTTCTTT.